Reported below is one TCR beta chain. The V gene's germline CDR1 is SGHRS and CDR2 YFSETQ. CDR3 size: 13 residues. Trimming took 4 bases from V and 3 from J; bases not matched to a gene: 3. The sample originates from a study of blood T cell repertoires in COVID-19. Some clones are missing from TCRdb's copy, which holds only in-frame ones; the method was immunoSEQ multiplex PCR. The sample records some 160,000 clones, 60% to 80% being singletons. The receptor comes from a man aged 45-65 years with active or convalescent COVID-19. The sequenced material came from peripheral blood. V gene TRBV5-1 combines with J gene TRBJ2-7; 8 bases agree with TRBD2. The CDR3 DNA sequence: TGCGCCAGCAGCCGGGAGGGTCTCTACGAGCAGTACTTC. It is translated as CASSREGLYEQYF. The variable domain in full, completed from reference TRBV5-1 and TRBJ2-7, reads KAGVTQTPRYLIKTRGQQVTLSCSPISGHRSVSWYQQTPGQGLQFLFEYFSETQRNKGNFPGRFSGRQFSNSRSEMNVSTLELGDSALYLCASSREGLYEQYFGPGTRLTVT.